This T cell receptor (beta chain) derives from a study of cytomegalovirus exposure and HLA in healthy donors. V gave up 1 base and J gave up 2 bases, with 16 bases separating them. The CDR3 is 17 amino acids. Germline assignment: CDR1 LGHNA and CDR2 YSLEER. The PCR ran on 60 Vbeta and 13 Jbeta primers. TCRdb's table, derived via immunoSEQ multiplex PCR, lists solely in-frame clones and lacks some. The sample consists of about 170,000 clones, roughly 83% of them appearing once. General observations from the study: Several of the most significant clusters appeared linked to common viral pathogens, based on a later analysis.

A note on this clone: Its antigen is undetermined.

This TCR was recovered from a woman aged 45-65 years in good health and CMV-seronegative. Material: PBMCs. This chain uses TRBV4-3 with TRBJ2-3; D might be TRBD2 (6 bases). The DNA of the CDR3 is TGCGCCAGCAGCCAAGGGGGGGTCCTCGACCTCACAGATACGCAGTATTTT. As protein: CASSQGGVLDLTDTQYF.